A selection of T cell receptor beta chains follows, all from one sample in a study of blood T cells in healthy people across ages. From the 5' RACE reads, TCRdb called clonotypes with MiXCR, one entry per CDR3 protein. The sample yields about 1,400,000 distinct CDR3 sequences, 59% seen once. Specimen: blood. Receptor source: a man aged 18-30 years in good health. Both conserved end residues are part of each CDR3. The order of the fields is V gene, clone size, J gene, D gene, CDR3 DNA, CDR3 protein. A D gene is named only where the DNA matches it firmly. The listing skips clone size in some rows; elsewhere it reads once, few, many or a size class.

TRBV20-1	-	TRBJ2-7	-	TGCAGTGCAAGTAACGCCCTCTCCTACGAGCAGTACTTC	CSASNALSYEQYF
TRBV6-2/TRBV6-3	-	TRBJ2-1	-	TGTGCCAGCAGTTACTCACAGGTCTACAATGAGCAGTTCTTC	CASSYSQVYNEQFF
TRBV27	-	TRBJ2-1	-	TGTGCCAGCCGAGCGGGTGGGGTCCACAATGAGCAGTTCTTC	CASRAGGVHNEQFF
TRBV4-1	few	TRBJ1-2	-	TGCGCCAGCAGCCAAGTTGTGGGGCTTAACTATGGCTACACCTTC	CASSQVVGLNYGYTF
TRBV2	-	TRBJ2-7	-	TGTGCCAGCCAGGAGAAATACGAGCAGTACTTC	CASQEKYEQYF
TRBV3-1	few	TRBJ2-5	TRBD2	TGTGCCAGCAGCCAAGTGGGCGGGAGGGAAGAGACCCAGTACTTC	CASSQVGGREETQYF
TRBV6-1	-	TRBJ2-7	TRBD2	TGTGCCAGCAGTGACACAGCGGGAGGACCAGCCGAGCAGTACTTC	CASSDTAGGPAEQYF
TRBV5-1	few	TRBJ2-3	TRBD1	TGCGCCAGCAGCTTGGTCTTGGGACAGAATACAGATACGCAGTATTTT	CASSLVLGQNTDTQYF
TRBV28	few	TRBJ2-1	-	TGTGCCAGCAGTTTCCAGTCCGACTACAATGAGCAGTTCTTC	CASSFQSDYNEQFF
TRBV10-3	-	TRBJ2-5	TRBD1	TGTGCCATCAGTGAACTCGACAGGGGGCACAAAGAGACCCAGTACTTC	CAISELDRGHKETQYF
TRBV29-1	-	TRBJ1-1	-	TGCAGCGTTGAACCCGGACGGGAGGATGCGGGTGTAGCTTTCTTT	CSVEPGREDAGVAFF
TRBV4-1	-	TRBJ1-2	-	TGCGCCAGCAGCCAAGCCGGATCCCATAACTATGGCTACACCTTC	CASSQAGSHNYGYTF
TRBV3-1	-	TRBJ1-1	TRBD1	TGTGCCAGCAGCTCGATGACAGGGGGGGACACTGAAGCTTTCTTT	CASSSMTGGDTEAFF
TRBV4-1	-	TRBJ2-1	TRBD2	TGCGCCAGCAGCCAACGACTAGCGCAAGAGCAGTTCTTC	CASSQRLAQEQFF
TRBV5-6	-	TRBJ2-1	-	TGTGCCAGCGGACGGAACTACAATGAGCAGTTCTTC	CASGRNYNEQFF
TRBV27	few	TRBJ2-7	TRBD1	TGTGCCAGCAGTAAGAGGGGGCTCTACGAGCAGTACTTC	CASSKRGLYEQYF
TRBV20-1	few	TRBJ1-2	-	TGCAGTGCTAGAGACAGCTATGGCTACACCTTC	CSARDSYGYTF